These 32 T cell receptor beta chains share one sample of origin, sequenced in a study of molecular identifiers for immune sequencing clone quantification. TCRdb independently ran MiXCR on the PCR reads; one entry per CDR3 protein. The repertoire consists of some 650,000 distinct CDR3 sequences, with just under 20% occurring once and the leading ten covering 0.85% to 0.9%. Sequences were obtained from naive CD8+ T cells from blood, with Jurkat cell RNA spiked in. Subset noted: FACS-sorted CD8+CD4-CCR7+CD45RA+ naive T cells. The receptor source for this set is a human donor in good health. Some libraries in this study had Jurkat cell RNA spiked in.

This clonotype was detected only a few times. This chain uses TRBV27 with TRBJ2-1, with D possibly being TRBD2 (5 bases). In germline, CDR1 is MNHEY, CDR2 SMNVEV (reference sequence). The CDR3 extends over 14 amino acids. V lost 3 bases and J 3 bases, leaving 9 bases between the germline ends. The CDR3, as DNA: TGTGCCAGCAGTTTTTGGGGAGTCTACAATGAGCAGTTCTTC. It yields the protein CASSFWGVYNEQFF.

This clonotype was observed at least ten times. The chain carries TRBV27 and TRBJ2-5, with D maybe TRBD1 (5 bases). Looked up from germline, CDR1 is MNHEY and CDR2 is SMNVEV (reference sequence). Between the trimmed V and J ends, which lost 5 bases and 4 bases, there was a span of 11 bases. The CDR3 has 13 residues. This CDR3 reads CASSPRTRETQYF. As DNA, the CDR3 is TGTGCCAGCAGTCCTAGGACACGAGAGACCCAGTACTTC.

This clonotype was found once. This CDR3 reads CASSWGGLAGGTDTQYF. The CDR3 nucleotides read TGTGCCAGCAGTTGGGGAGGACTAGCGGGAGGCACAGATACGCAGTATTTT. The chain carries TRBV27 and TRBJ2-3; TRBD2 matches at 13 bases. Germline V gene lookup returns CDR1 MNHEY and CDR2 SMNVEV (reference sequence). V lost 4 bases to trimming and J lost 1 base; unmatched junction nucleotides: 5. The CDR3 has 17 residues.

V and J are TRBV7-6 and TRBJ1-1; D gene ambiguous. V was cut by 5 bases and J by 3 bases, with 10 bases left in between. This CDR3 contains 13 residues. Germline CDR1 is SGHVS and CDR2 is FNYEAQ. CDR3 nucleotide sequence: TGTGCCAGCAGCGGGGATAGTGACACTGAAGCTTTCTTT. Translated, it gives CASSGDSDTEAFF.

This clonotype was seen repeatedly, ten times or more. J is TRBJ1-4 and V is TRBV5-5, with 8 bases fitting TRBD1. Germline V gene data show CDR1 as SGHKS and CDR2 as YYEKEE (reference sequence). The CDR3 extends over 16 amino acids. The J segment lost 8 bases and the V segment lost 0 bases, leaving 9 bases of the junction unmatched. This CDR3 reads CASSLDQGATGEKLFF. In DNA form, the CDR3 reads TGTGCCAGCAGCTTGGACCAGGGGGCGACGGGAGAAAAACTGTTTTTT.

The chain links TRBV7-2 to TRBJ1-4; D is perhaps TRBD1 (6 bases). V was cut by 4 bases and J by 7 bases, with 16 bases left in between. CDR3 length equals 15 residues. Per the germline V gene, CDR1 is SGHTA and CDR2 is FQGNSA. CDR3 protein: CASSSPTGLGEKLFF. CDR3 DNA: TGTGCCAGCAGCTCTCCCACAGGGTTAGGTGAAAAACTGTTTTTT.

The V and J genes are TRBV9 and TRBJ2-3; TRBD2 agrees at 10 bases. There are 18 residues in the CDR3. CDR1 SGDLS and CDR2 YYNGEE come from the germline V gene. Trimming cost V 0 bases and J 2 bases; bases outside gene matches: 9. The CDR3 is CASSVASGSSRNTDTQYF. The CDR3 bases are TGTGCCAGCAGCGTAGCTAGCGGGAGTTCGAGAAACACAGATACGCAGTATTTT.

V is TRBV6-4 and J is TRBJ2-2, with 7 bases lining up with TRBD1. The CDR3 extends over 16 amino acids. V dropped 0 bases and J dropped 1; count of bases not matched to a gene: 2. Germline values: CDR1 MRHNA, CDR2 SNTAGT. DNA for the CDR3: TGTGCCAGCAGTGACTCAGGGGGCCTGAACACCGGGGAGCTGTTTTTT. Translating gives CASSDSGGLNTGELFF.

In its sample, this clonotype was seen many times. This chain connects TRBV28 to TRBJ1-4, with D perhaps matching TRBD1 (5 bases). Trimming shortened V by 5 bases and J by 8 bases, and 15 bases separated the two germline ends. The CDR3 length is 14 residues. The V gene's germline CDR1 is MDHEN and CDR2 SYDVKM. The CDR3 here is CASSMTVAGEKLFF. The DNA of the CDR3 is TGTGCCAGCAGTATGACAGTCGCGGGGGAAAAACTGTTTTTT.

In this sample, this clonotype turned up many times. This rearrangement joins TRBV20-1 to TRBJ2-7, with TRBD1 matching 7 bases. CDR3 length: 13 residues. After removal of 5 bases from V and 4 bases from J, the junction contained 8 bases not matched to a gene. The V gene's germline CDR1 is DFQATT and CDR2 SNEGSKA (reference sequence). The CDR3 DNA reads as TGCAGTGCTGAAGACAGGGAAAAGTACGAGCAGTACTTC. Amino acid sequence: CSAEDREKYEQYF.

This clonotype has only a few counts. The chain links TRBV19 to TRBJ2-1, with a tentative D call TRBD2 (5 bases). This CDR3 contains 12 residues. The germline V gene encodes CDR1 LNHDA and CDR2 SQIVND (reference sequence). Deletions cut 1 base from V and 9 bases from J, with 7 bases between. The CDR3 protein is CASSIGRVEQFF. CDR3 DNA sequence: TGTGCCAGTAGTATAGGGCGGGTTGAGCAGTTCTTC.

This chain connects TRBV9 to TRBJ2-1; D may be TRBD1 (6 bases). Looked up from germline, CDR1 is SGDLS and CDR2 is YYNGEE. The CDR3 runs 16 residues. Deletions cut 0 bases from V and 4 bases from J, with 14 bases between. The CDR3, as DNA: TGTGCCAGCAGCGTAGTGTACCGGACAGAATACAATGAGCAGTTCTTC. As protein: CASSVVYRTEYNEQFF.

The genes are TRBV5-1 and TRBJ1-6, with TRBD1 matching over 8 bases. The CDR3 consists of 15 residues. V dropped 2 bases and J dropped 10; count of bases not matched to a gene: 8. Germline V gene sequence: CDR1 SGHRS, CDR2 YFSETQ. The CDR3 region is CASSFTGQGRSPLHF. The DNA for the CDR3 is TGCGCCAGCAGCTTCACAGGACAGGGAAGGTCACCCCTCCACTTT.

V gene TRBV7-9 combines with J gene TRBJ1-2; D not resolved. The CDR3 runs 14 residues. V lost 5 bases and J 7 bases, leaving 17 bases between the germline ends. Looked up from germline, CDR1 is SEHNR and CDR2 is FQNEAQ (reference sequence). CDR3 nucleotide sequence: TGTGCCAGCAGCCTCCGGACGGAGGACTGTGGCTACACCTTC. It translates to CASSLRTEDCGYTF.

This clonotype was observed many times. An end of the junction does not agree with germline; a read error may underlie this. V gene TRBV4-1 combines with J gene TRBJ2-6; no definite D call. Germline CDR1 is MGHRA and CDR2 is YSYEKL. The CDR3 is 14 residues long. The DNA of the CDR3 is TGTGCCAGCAGCCCCCTTTCTGGGGCCAACGTCCTGACTTTC. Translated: CASSPLSGANVLTF.

The DNA of the CDR3 is TGTGCCAGCAGTGAGTGGGACGGGGGGGAGGCCTCTAACTACGAGCAGTACTTC. Protein sequence: CASSEWDGGEASNYEQYF. V and J are TRBV2 and TRBJ2-7; TRBD2 aligns across 8 bases. The V and J ends lost 3 bases and 3 bases, in that order; junction bases with no gene match: 16. The CDR3 covers 18 residues. Germline V gene lookup returns CDR1 SNHLY and CDR2 FYNNEI. The full variable domain, in which reference TRBV2 and TRBJ2-7 provide the parts outside the CDR3, is EPEVTQTPSHQVTQMGQEVILRCVPISNHLYFYWYRQILGQKVEFLVSFYNNEISEKSEIFDDQFSVERPDGSNFTLKIRSTKLEDSAMYFCASSEWDGGEASNYEQYFGPGTRLTVT.

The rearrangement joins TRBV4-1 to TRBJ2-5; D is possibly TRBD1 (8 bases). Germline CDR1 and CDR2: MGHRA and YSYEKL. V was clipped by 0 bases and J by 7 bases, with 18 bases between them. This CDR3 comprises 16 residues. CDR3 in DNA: TGCGCCAGCAGCCAAGATGCGGGGGACAGGATCGGGACCCAGTACTTC. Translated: CASSQDAGDRIGTQYF.

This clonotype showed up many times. The CDR3 sequence is CASSPLEGIETQYF. The CDR3 DNA follows: TGTGCCAGCAGTCCGCTGGAAGGTATTGAGACCCAGTACTTC. V gene TRBV27 combines with J gene TRBJ2-5; D not certain. V was shortened by 5 bases and J by 5 bases, with 15 bases between the two germline ends. This CDR3 comprises 14 residues. The germline V gene encodes CDR1 MNHEY and CDR2 SMNVEV (reference sequence).

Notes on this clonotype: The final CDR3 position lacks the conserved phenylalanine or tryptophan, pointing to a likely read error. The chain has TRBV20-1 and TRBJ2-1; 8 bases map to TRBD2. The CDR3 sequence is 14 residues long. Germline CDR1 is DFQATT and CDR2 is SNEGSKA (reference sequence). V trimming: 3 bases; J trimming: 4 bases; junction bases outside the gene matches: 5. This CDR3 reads CSARGLVRYNEQFL. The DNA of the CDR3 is TGCAGTGCTAGGGGACTAGTTCGGTACAATGAGCAGTTCCTC.

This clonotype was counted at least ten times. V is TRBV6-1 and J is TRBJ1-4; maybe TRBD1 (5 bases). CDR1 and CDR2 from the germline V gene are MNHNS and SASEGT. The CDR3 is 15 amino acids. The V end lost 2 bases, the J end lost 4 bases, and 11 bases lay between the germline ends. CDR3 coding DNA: TGTGCCAGCAGTGAACAGGAAAGGGGTAATGAAAAACTGTTTTTT. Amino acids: CASSEQERGNEKLFF.

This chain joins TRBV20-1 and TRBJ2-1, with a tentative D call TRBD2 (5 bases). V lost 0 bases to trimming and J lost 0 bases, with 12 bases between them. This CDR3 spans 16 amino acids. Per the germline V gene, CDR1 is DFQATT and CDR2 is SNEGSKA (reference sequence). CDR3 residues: CSARDVERSSYNEQFF. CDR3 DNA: TGCAGTGCTAGAGATGTAGAGCGGAGCTCCTACAATGAGCAGTTCTTC.

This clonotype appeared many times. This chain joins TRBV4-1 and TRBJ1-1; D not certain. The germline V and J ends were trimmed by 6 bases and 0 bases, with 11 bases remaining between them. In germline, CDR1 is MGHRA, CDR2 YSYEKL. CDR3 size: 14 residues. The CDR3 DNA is TGCGCCAGCAGGAACGGTGGTCTGAACACTGAAGCTTTCTTT. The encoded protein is CASRNGGLNTEAFF.

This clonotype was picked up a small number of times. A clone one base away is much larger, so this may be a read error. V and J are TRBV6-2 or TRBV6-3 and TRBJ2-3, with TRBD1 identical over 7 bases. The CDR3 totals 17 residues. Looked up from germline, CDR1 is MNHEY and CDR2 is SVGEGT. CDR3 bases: TGTGCCAGCAGTTACACCGGGACAGCGTCTGGCACAGGTACGCAGTATTTT. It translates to CASSYTGTASGTGTQYF.

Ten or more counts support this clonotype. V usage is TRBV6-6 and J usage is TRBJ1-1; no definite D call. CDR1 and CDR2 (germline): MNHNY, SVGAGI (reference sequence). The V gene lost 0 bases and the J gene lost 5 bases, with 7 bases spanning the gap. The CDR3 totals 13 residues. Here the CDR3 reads CASSYSSQTEAFF. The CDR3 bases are TGTGCCAGCAGTTACTCGAGTCAGACTGAAGCTTTCTTT.

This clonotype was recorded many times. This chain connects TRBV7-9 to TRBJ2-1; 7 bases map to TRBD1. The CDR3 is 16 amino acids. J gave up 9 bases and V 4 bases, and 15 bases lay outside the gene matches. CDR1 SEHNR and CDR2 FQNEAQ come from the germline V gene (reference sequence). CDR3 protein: CASSSLATGAFAEQFF. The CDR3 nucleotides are TGTGCCAGCAGCTCCTTGGCAACAGGGGCTTTCGCTGAGCAGTTCTTC.

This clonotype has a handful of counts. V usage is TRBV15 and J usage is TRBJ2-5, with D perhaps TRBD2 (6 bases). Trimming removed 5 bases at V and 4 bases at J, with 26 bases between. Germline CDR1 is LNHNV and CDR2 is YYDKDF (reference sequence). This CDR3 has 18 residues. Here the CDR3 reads CATSRSGVEVRGGETQYF. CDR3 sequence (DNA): TGTGCCACCAGCCGGAGCGGAGTAGAGGTTCGGGGAGGAGAGACCCAGTACTTC.

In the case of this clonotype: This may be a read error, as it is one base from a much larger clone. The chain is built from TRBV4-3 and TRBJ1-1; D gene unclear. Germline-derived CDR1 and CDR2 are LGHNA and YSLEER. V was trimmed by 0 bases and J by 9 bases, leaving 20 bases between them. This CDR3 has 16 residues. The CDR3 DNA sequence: TGCGCCAGCAGCCAAGAGAGAGCGGGGTTAGGCCCTAAAGCTTTCTTT. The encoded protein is CASSQERAGLGPKAFF.

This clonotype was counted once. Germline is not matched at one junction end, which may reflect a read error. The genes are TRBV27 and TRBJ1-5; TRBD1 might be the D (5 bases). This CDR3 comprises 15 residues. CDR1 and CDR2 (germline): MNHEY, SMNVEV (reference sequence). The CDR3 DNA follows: TGTGCCGGCAGTCAAGGGACCAATAGCAATCAGCCCCAGCATTTT. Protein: CAGSQGTNSNQPQHF.

Written as DNA, the CDR3 is TGTGCCAGCAGTTACTCGACTCCCGGGACAGAGACATATAGTACCTTAGCCAAAAACATTCAGTACTTC. It translates to CASSYSTPGTETYSTLAKNIQYF. The rearrangement joins TRBV6-2 or TRBV6-3 to TRBJ2-4; 7 positions agree with TRBD1. The CDR3 has 23 residues. CDR1 and CDR2 from the germline V gene are MNHEY and SVGEGT. After removal of 0 bases from V and 0 bases from J, the junction contained 23 bases not matched to a gene.

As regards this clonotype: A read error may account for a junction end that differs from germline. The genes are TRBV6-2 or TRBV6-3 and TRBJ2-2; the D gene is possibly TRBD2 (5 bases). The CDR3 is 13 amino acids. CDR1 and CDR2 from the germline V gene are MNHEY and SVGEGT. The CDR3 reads CASRITPPGKLFF. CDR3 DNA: TGTGCCAGCAGAATTACACCTCCCGGGAAGCTGTTCTTT.

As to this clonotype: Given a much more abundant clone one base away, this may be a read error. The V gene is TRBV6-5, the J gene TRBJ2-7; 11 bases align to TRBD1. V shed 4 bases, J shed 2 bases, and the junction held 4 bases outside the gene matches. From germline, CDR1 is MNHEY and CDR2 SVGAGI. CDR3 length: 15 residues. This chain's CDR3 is CASSCSGQGAYEQYF. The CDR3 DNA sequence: TGTGCCAGCAGTTGCTCGGGACAGGGGGCCTACGAGCAGTACTTC.

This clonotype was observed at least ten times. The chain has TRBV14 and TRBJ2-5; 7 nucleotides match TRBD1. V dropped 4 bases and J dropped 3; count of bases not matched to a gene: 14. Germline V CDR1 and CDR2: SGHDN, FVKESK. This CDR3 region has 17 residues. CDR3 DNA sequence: TGTGCCAGCAGCCCTCCCTCTATCCGACAGGGAGAAGAGACCCAGTACTTC. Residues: CASSPPSIRQGEETQYF.